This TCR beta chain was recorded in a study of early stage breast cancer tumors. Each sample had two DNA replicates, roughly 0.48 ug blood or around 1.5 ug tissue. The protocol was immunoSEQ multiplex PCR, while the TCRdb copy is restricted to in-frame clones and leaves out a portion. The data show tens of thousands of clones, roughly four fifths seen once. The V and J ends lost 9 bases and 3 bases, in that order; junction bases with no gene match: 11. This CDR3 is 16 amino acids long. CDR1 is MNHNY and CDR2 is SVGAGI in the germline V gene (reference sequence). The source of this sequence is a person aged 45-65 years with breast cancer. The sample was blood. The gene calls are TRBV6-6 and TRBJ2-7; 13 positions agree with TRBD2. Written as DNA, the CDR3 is TGTGCCAGTATGGAAGGACTAGCGGGGGCCCGCTACGAGCAGTACTTC. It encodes CASMEGLAGARYEQYF.